The rows below give T cell receptor beta chains drawn from one sample of a study of blood T cells in healthy people across ages. TCRdb processed the 5' RACE reads anew with MiXCR; each CDR3 protein has one entry. Here the sample spans about 1.5 million distinct CDR3 sequences, about 45% being singletons. The specimen was blood. All receptors come from a woman under 30 in good health. The CDR3 runs from the conserved cysteine through the conserved F or W. The D gene is left open where the match is weak. Expanded clones are given a class, and other clones once, few, many or no size at all.

d_call clone_size j_call v_call cdr3_nt cdr3_aa
NA NA TRBJ2-3 TRBV7-2 TGTGCCAGCAGCTTTGGAGGGCCGACAGATACGCAGTATTTT CASSFGGPTDTQYF
NA NA TRBJ2-5 TRBV27 TGTGCCAGCAGACCATTACAGTTTCAAGAGACCCAGTACTTC CASRPLQFQETQYF
NA few TRBJ2-5 TRBV20-1 TGCAGTGCTAGAACTGTGAGAGCTCAAGAGACCCAGTACTTC CSARTVRAQETQYF
NA few TRBJ1-2 TRBV6-1 TGTGCCAGCAGTGGTCAGAAGGGAGGGAACTATGGCTACACCTTC CASSGQKGGNYGYTF
NA NA TRBJ1-2 TRBV19 TGTGCCAGTAGTATCATCGGGAATATAGACTATGGCTACACCTTC CASSIIGNIDYGYTF
NA NA TRBJ2-3 TRBV27 TGTGCCAGCAGTACCCTAACCGGAGATACGCAGTATTTT CASSTLTGDTQYF
NA NA TRBJ2-7 TRBV20-1 TGCAGTGCTAGAGACGTAACTCCTGAGCAGTACTTC CSARDVTPEQYF
NA once TRBJ2-1 TRBV6-2/TRBV6-3 TGTGCCAACACCACGTTGACTAGTCTTGAGCAGTTCTTC CANTTLTSLEQFF
NA NA TRBJ1-4 TRBV3-1 TGTGCCAGCAGCCAAGATCGCGCGCGTGAAAAACTGTTTTTT CASSQDRAREKLFF
NA few TRBJ2-7 TRBV18 TGTGCCAGCTCAGGTTCCCGACAGTACGAGCAGTACTTC CASSGSRQYEQYF
NA NA TRBJ2-7 TRBV29-1 TGCAGCGTTGAAGATGCCAACGAGCAGTACTTC CSVEDANEQYF
TRBD2 NA TRBJ2-5 TRBV7-2 TGTGCCAGCAGCTTAGAAAGCGGGAGTTGGGAGACCCAGTACTTC CASSLESGSWETQYF
NA NA TRBJ2-1 TRBV2 TGTGCCAGCAAGGAGACGACCTACAATGAGCAGTTCTTC CASKETTYNEQFF
NA NA TRBJ2-7 TRBV20-1 TGCAGTGCTGAGCCCCGTCCAGCGGGTTACGAGCAGTACTTC CSAEPRPAGYEQYF
NA few TRBJ1-2 TRBV15 TGTGCCACCAGAGCCACAGGGACCTACTATGGCTACACCTTC CATRATGTYYGYTF
TRBD2 few TRBJ2-3 TRBV5-1 TGCGCCAGCAGCCATTGGACTAGCAAGGATACGCAGTATTTT CASSHWTSKDTQYF
TRBD1 NA TRBJ1-5 TRBV27 TGTGCCAGCAGAAGATTTGGACAGGGGAATCAGCCCCAGCATTTT CASRRFGQGNQPQHF
NA NA TRBJ1-5 TRBV6-1 TGTGCCAGCAGTGAAGACCCGGGGTTGGATCAGCCCCAGCATTTT CASSEDPGLDQPQHF
NA NA TRBJ1-1 TRBV6-5 TGTGCCAGCAGGCTTGGGACTTGGAACACTGAAGCTTTCTTT CASRLGTWNTEAFF
NA many TRBJ2-7 TRBV10-3 TGTGCCATCAGAAGAACAGGGTCCAAGGACGAGCAGTACTTC CAIRRTGSKDEQYF
TRBD1 few TRBJ2-7 TRBV4-1 TGCGCCAGCAGCCCTTGGACAGGAAAGAACGAGCAGTACTTC CASSPWTGKNEQYF
NA many TRBJ2-1 TRBV20-1 TGCAGTGCCCCTCTAAGGAGTAGTGATGAGCAGTTCTTC CSAPLRSSDEQFF
NA NA TRBJ1-2 TRBV15 TGTGCCACCAGCAGTACCGGGACGGAGACGTATGGCTACACCTTC CATSSTGTETYGYTF
TRBD1 NA TRBJ2-5 TRBV20-1 TGCAGTGCTTCCGGGACAGGGAGGGGCAATGAGCAGTACTTC CSASGTGRGNEQYF
TRBD1 NA TRBJ2-5 TRBV30 TGTGCCTGGACTTCTTTGGACAGGCGAAAAGAGACCCAGTACTTC CAWTSLDRRKETQYF
NA many TRBJ2-5 TRBV7-2 TGCGCCAGCAGCTTGGGTTCGGGAGAGACCCAGTACTTC CASSLGSGETQYF
TRBD2 few TRBJ2-1 TRBV7-9 TGTGCCAGCTTCTCCGCACTAGCGGGAGTTTACAATGAGCAGTTCTTC CASFSALAGVYNEQFF
NA NA TRBJ1-1 TRBV6-5 TGTGCCAGCAGCCGGGGCAGGCAGAACACTGAAGCTTTCTTT CASSRGRQNTEAFF
TRBD1 many TRBJ1-2 TRBV27 TGTGCCAGCAGTATCCTGCAGGGGGCTGATGGCTACACCTTC CASSILQGADGYTF
NA few TRBJ2-1 TRBV30 TGTGCCTGGACAGAAAACGGTTGGGATGAGCAGTTCTTC CAWTENGWDEQFF
NA few TRBJ1-2 TRBV20-1 TGCAGTGCCCCACGGGGAGACCACTTAGGCTACACCTTC CSAPRGDHLGYTF
NA NA TRBJ2-5 TRBV20-1 TGCAGTGCTAGGTTTACGGTTCGAGGAGAGACCCAGTACTTC CSARFTVRGETQYF
TRBD1 NA TRBJ2-3 TRBV7-9 TGTGCCAGCACGCGACAGGGCATCACAGATACGCAGTATTTT CASTRQGITDTQYF
NA few TRBJ1-6 TRBV18 TGTGCCAGCTCACCACCGGGGGCGTCACCCCTCCACTTT CASSPPGASPLHF
NA NA TRBJ2-1 TRBV12-3/TRBV12-4 TGTGCCAGCAGCATCCTAGTGGGGGGGCGCGATGAGCAGTTCTTC CASSILVGGRDEQFF
TRBD1 NA TRBJ2-2 TRBV6-5 TGTGCCAGCAGAAACGACAGGGCTCTAACCGGGGAGCTGTTTTTT CASRNDRALTGELFF
TRBD2 many TRBJ2-7 TRBV27 TGTGCCAGCAGTCAACTAGCGGGAGGCTCCTACGAGCAGTACTTC CASSQLAGGSYEQYF
TRBD2 NA TRBJ2-1 TRBV7-8 TGTGCCAGCAGCCCTAGCGGGAGTAGCTCCTACAATGAGCAGTTCTTC CASSPSGSSSYNEQFF
TRBD2 NA TRBJ2-1 TRBV28 TGTGCCAGTCTACGGGGAGCCATGAGGGAGGGCAGAAATGAGCAGTTCTTC CASLRGAMREGRNEQFF
NA few TRBJ2-1 TRBV3-1 TGTGCCAGCAGCTTCTCCCGGCATGAGCAGTTCTTC CASSFSRHEQFF
NA few TRBJ1-2 TRBV12-3/TRBV12-4 TGTGCCAGCAGTTCTCTGCCAGGGCAGGCGAACTATGGCTACACCTTC CASSSLPGQANYGYTF
NA few TRBJ1-4 TRBV5-5 TGTGCCAGCAGCACGCCCCGAAGTGAAAAACTGTTTTTT CASSTPRSEKLFF
TRBD1 NA TRBJ1-1 TRBV5-1 TGCGCCAGCAGCCCTAGGACAGGGGTCGTGAACACTGAAGCTTTCTTT CASSPRTGVVNTEAFF
TRBD1 NA TRBJ1-4 TRBV7-9 TGTGCCGGAGGACAGGGGGCTGGAAAACTGTTTTTT CAGGQGAGKLFF
NA NA TRBJ2-3 TRBV12-5 TGTGCTAGTGGTTTGGGCCTCACAGATACGCAGTATTTT CASGLGLTDTQYF
NA NA TRBJ2-3 TRBV25-1 TGTGCCAGCAGTGACCGTAGCGGCACAGATACGCAGTATTTT CASSDRSGTDTQYF
TRBD1 NA TRBJ2-5 TRBV12-3/TRBV12-4 TGTGCCAGCAGTCAAACAGGGGCGGAGACCCAGTACTTC CASSQTGAETQYF
TRBD2 once TRBJ2-1 TRBV28 TGTGCCAGCAGTAAGGGACTAGCGGGACCAGCAAAAGAGCAGTTCTTC CASSKGLAGPAKEQFF
TRBD1 few TRBJ1-1 TRBV20-1 TGCAGTGCTAGTTGGACAGGGGCCACTGAAGCTTTCTTT CSASWTGATEAFF
TRBD2 few TRBJ2-1 TRBV5-1 TGCGCCAGCAGCCCGGGACTAGCGGGAGGGACGGGCTACAATGAGCAGTTCTTC CASSPGLAGGTGYNEQFF
NA NA TRBJ1-1 TRBV7-2 TGTGCCAGCAGCTTAGTGGAGGCCACTGAAGCTTTCTTT CASSLVEATEAFF
TRBD2 NA TRBJ2-3 TRBV29-1 TGCAGCGTTAGGCGGGAGTTCACAGATACGCAGTATTTT CSVRREFTDTQYF
NA NA TRBJ2-4 TRBV4-3 TGCGCCAGCAGCCAAGGTGGGCTAGGAGGTGTCAAAAACATTCAGTACTTC CASSQGGLGGVKNIQYF
NA few TRBJ2-1 TRBV7-2 TGTGCCAGCAGCGAAGGACTGCCCGAGGATAGTGAGCAGTTCTTC CASSEGLPEDSEQFF
NA NA TRBJ1-1 TRBV20-1 TGCAGTGCTAGATTCTTTGGCCGGGGCACTGAAGCTTTCTTT CSARFFGRGTEAFF
NA few TRBJ2-5 TRBV20-1 TGCAGTGCTAGGTCCTTAAAGACCCAGTACTTC CSARSLKTQYF
TRBD1 few TRBJ2-5 TRBV29-1 TGCAGCTTCCTAGGTGCGGGACAGGGGATAGAGACCCAGTACTTC CSFLGAGQGIETQYF
NA NA TRBJ1-4 TRBV12-3/TRBV12-4 TGTGCCAGCAGTTTGACTGGGCCATATGAAAAACTGTTTTTT CASSLTGPYEKLFF
NA many TRBJ1-5 TRBV2 TGTGCCAGCAGTGAGGGCAATCAGCCCCAGCATTTT CASSEGNQPQHF
TRBD2 few TRBJ2-5 TRBV5-1 TGCGCCAGCAGCGTGGGACTAGCGGAATACAATGAGCAGTACTTC CASSVGLAEYNEQYF